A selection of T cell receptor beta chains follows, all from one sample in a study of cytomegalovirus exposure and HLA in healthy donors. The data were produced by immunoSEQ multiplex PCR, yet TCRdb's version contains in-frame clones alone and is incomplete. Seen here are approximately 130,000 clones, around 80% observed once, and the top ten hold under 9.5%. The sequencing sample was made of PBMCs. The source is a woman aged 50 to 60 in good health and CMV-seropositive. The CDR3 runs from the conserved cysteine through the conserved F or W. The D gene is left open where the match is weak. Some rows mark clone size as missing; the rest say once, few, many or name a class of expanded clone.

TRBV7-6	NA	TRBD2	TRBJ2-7	CASSHPGTSRFNEQYF	TGTGCCAGCAGCCATCCCGGGACTAGCCGCTTCAACGAGCAGTACTTC
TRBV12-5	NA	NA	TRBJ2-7	CASALTGRAYEQYF	TGTGCTAGTGCCCTTACAGGTAGGGCCTACGAGCAGTACTTC
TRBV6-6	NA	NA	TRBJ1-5	CASSYGEGYQPQHF	TGTGCCAGCAGTTACGGAGAGGGCTACCAGCCCCAGCATTTT
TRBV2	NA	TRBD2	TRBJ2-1	CASSANPGLAGGSSYNEQFF	TGTGCCAGCAGTGCGAATCCGGGACTAGCGGGAGGGAGCTCCTACAATGAGCAGTTCTTC
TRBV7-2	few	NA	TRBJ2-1	CASSDSGRNYNEQFF	TGTGCCAGCAGCGACAGTGGGCGCAACTACAATGAGCAGTTCTTC
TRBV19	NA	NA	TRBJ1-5	CASSILREASQPQHF	TGTGCCAGTAGTATCTTAAGGGAGGCTAGTCAGCCCCAGCATTTT
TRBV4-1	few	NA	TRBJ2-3	CASSQVGAGAGDTQYF	TGCGCCAGCAGCCAAGTCGGCGCGGGGGCCGGAGATACGCAGTATTTT
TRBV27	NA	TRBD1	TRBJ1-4	CASSSHPGQGTYGEKLFF	TGTGCCAGCAGTTCTCACCCGGGACAGGGAACCTATGGCGAAAAACTGTTTTTT
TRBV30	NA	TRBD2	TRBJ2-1	CAWSGLAGARNEQFF	TGTGCCTGGAGTGGTCTAGCGGGAGCCCGTAATGAGCAGTTCTTC
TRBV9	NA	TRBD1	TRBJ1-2	CASSDRGQGYTF	TGTGCCAGCAGTGACAGGGGGCAAGGCTACACCTTC
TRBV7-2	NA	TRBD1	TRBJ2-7	CASRGQGANEQYF	TGTGCCAGCAGAGGCCAGGGGGCCAACGAGCAGTACTTC
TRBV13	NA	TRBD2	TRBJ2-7	CASSPVRVGRRGYYEQYF	TGTGCCAGCAGCCCGGTGCGGGTCGGGAGGCGGGGGTACTACGAGCAGTACTTC
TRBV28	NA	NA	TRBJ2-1	CASIPGSSYNEQFF	TGTGCCAGCATACCGGGTTCTTCCTACAATGAGCAGTTCTTC
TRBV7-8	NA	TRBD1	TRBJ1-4	CASSRTDRGSDEKLFF	TGTGCCAGCAGCCGGACTGACAGGGGGTCGGATGAAAAACTGTTTTTT
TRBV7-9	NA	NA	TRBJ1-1	CASSLILGEGFF	TGTGCCAGCAGCTTAATCCTGGGAGAAGGTTTCTTT
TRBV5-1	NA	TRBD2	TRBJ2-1	CASSPLGTSGNEQFF	TGCGCCAGCAGCCCCCTCGGGACTAGCGGTAATGAGCAGTTCTTC
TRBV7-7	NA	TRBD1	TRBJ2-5	CASSRDSIHQETQYF	TGTGCTAGCAGTCGGGACAGTATTCACCAAGAGACCCAGTACTTC
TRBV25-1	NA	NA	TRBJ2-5	CASSERGGRETQYF	TGTGCCAGCAGTGAGAGGGGGGGGCGAGAGACCCAGTACTTC
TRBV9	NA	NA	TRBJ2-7	CASSARLETTTYEQYF	TGTGCCAGCAGCGCTCGACTAGAGACTACCACCTACGAGCAGTACTTC
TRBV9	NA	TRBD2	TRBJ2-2	CASSVSGSQTGELFF	TGTGCCAGCAGCGTTAGCGGGAGTCAAACCGGGGAGCTGTTTTTT
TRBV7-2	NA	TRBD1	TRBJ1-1	CASSYGQGNTEAFF	TGTGCCAGCAGCTACGGACAGGGGAACACTGAAGCTTTCTTT
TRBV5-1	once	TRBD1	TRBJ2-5	CASSLPGTGGRETQYF	TGCGCCAGCAGCTTGCCCGGGACAGGGGGCAGGGAGACCCAGTACTTC
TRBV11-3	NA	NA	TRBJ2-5	CASSLRSRGVLQETQYF	TGTGCCAGCAGCTTAAGAAGCCGGGGAGTACTCCAAGAGACCCAGTACTTC
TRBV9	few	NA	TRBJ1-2	CASSTRTGMGYGYTF	TGTGCCAGCAGCACCCGGACGGGGATGGGATATGGCTACACCTTC
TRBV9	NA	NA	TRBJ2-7	CASSVAGTHPTSYFEQYF	TGTGCCAGCAGCGTAGCGGGAACCCATCCTACTTCCTACTTCGAGCAGTACTTC
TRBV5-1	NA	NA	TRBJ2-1	CASSLRDNRRDEQFF	TGCGCCAGCAGCCTACGGGACAATCGACGGGATGAGCAGTTCTTC
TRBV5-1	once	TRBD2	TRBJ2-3	CASSLASGGTTDTQYF	TGCGCCAGCAGCTTGGCAAGCGGGGGGACCACAGATACGCAGTATTTT
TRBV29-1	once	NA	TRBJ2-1	CSVEEGLPSSYNEQFF	TGCAGCGTTGAGGAGGGACTCCCGAGCTCCTACAATGAGCAGTTCTTC
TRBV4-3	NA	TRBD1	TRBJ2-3	CASSHDRGRTDTQYF	TGCGCCAGCAGCCATGACAGGGGACGCACAGATACGCAGTATTTT
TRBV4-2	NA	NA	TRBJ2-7	CASSQVRAGGIEQYF	TGTGCCAGCAGCCAAGTCAGAGCGGGTGGGATCGAGCAGTACTTC
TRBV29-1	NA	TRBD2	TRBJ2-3	CSVEQTSVKDTQYF	TGCAGCGTAGAGCAGACTAGCGTTAAAGATACGCAGTATTTT
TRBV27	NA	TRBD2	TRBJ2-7	CASSLGSSGYYEQYF	TGTGCCAGCAGTTTAGGCTCTAGCGGGTACTACGAGCAGTACTTC
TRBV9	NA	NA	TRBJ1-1	CASSLVAGPEAFF	TGTGCCAGCAGCCTGGTTGCAGGGCCTGAAGCTTTCTTT